What follows describes a single T cell receptor (beta chain). Antigen unknown. Compared with germline, one end of the junction differs, possibly owing to a read error. The data derive from a study of tumor-infiltrating lymphocytes in primary liver carcinoma. Study in general: Donors had hepatocellular carcinoma or combined HCC and intrahepatic cholangiocarcinoma.

TCR beta cDNA came from 400 to 500 ng total RNA, primed with a constant-region primer. Slightly modified ARM-PCR served as the procedure for the TCR beta libraries. These libraries came from three rounds of nested multiplex PCR. The opening two PCR rounds, around 11 cycles each, paired TRBV1-TRBV30 forward primers with a C-beta reverse primer. One entry per CDR3 protein, called by TCRdb with MiXCR from the multiplex PCR reads. This table holds 100,000 to 150,000 distinct CDR3 sequences, 55% to 75% found once. Overall study results and limits: Tumor top-250-clone fraction significantly exceeded that of blood (p = 0.039).

Co-extraction of RNA and DNA was performed on about 20-33 mg of unsorted bulk tissue. Surgical resection was the treatment these patients received for primary liver carcinoma. The germline gives CDR1 SGHAT, CDR2 FQNNGV. The CDR3 totals 14 residues. The receptor comes from a woman aged 55 to 70 with primary liver carcinoma and hepatitis B virus infection. The material sequenced was liver tumor tissue from sampling region 1. Subset meaning: tumor region T1, superior pole. The rearrangement uses TRBV11-2 and TRBJ2-3; D is ambiguous. CDR3 residues: CASSLEPSAYTQYF. As DNA, the CDR3 is TGTGCCAGCAGCCTAGAACCAAGTGCATATACGCAGTATTTT.